The 23 T cell receptor beta chains below come from one sample, sequenced in a study of Tregs in tolerant kidney transplant recipients. Here immunoSEQ multiplex PCR was the method, and the copy in TCRdb shows in-frame clones only, minus some. Its listing shows roughly 50,000 clones. Source: CD4+ T cells from blood, taken before the transplant. The receptor source for this set is a human donor who received a combined kidney and bone marrow transplant.

With respect to this clone: The CDR3 end falls 3 residues outside the read, so it is completed with the germline J gene. The gene calls are TRBV5-1 and TRBJ2-3; 9 bases agree with TRBD2. The germline gives CDR1 SGHRS, CDR2 YFSETQ. CDR3 size: 15 residues. V lost 1 base and J lost 2; bases outside the gene matches: 2. CDR3 region: CASSLPSGNTDTQYF. Incomplete CDR3 DNA: TGCGCCAGCAGCTTGCCTAGCGGGAACACAGATACG.

On this clone: Read data end 3 residues before the CDR3 end; the end is taken from the germline J gene. The V call is TRBV7-2, the J call TRBJ1-1, with 7 positions matching TRBD1. The CDR3 has 15 amino acids. J lost 0 bases, V lost 2 bases, and 3 bases had no gene match. Germline loops: CDR1 SGHTA, CDR2 FQGNSA. This CDR3 reads CASSLWTGLNTEAFF. Partial CDR3 DNA: TGTGCCAGCAGCTTATGGACAGGTTTGAACACTGAA.

About this clone: The CDR3 end is not reached by the read, which stops 3 residues before it; the germline J gene fills it in. V usage is TRBV5-1 and J usage is TRBJ2-6; D is unclear. There are 16 residues in the CDR3. The germline CDR1 and CDR2 sequences are SGHRS and YFSETQ. Trimming removed 0 bases from V and 1 base from J, with 8 bases in between. The sequenced part of the CDR3 DNA is TGCGCCAGCAGCTTGGTAGGGTTATCTGGGGCCAACGTC. Translated, it gives CASSLVGLSGANV. The full CDR3 protein reads CASSLVGLSGANVLTF.

Note on this clone: The read finishes 3 residues shy of the CDR3 end, and the germline J gene is used to complete it. V and J are TRBV11-2 and TRBJ2-5; D remains unclear. The CDR3 consists of 12 residues. V lost 5 bases, J lost 5 bases, and 9 bases lay in between. Per germline, CDR1 SGHAT and CDR2 FQNNGV. The CDR3 region is CASSAGRETQYF. The part of the CDR3 DNA that was read is TGTGCCAGCAGCGCTGGCAGGGAGACC.

Details on this clone: The DNA ends 3 residues before the CDR3 does, and the rest of the CDR3 is filled in from the germline J gene. The chain couples TRBV6-2 or TRBV6-3 to TRBJ2-3, with D hard to call. The CDR3 contains 14 residues. Germline CDR1 is MNHEY and CDR2 is SVGEGT. Trimming removed 5 bases at V and 5 bases at J, with 14 bases between. This chain's CDR3 is CASSIPSRLDTQYF. The part of the CDR3 DNA that was read is TGTGCCAGCAGTATCCCAAGCCGGTTAGATACG.

A remark on this clone: The DNA ends 3 residues before the CDR3 does, and the rest of the CDR3 is filled in from the germline J gene. The chain employs TRBV7-2 and TRBJ1-1, with 8 bases that match TRBD1. Germline V gives CDR1 SGHTA, CDR2 FQGNSA. The V segment lost 5 bases and the J segment 0 bases; nucleotides outside the gene matches: 5. This CDR3 spans 15 amino acids. The sequenced CDR3 bases are TGTGCCAGCAGCCCGAGACAGGGGCTGAACACTGAA. This translates into CASSPRQGLNTE. In full, the CDR3 reads CASSPRQGLNTEAFF. The full variable domain, in which reference TRBV7-2 and TRBJ1-1 provide the parts outside the CDR3, is GAGVSQSPSNKVTEKGKDVELRCDPISGHTALYWYRQSLGQGLEFLIYFQGNSAPDKSGLPSDRFSAERTGGSVSTLTIQRTQQEDSAVYLCASSPRQGLNTEAFFGQGTRLTVV.

Worth noting for this clone: The read stops 3 residues short of the end of the CDR3; the missing end is completed from the germline J gene. The chain joins TRBV2 to TRBJ2-1; 7 bases map to TRBD2. The V segment lost 6 bases and the J segment 7 bases; nucleotides outside the gene matches: 12. Germline CDR1 is SNHLY and CDR2 is FYNNEI. CDR3 length: 15 residues. The part of the CDR3 DNA that was read is TGTGCCAGCAGCCCCCGGGGGGACGCGACGAATGAG. Protein: CASSPRGDATNE. The whole CDR3 protein reads CASSPRGDATNEQFF.

Details on this clone: The sequence runs out 3 residues before the end of the CDR3; the remainder is reconstructed from the germline J gene. V is TRBV23-1 and J is TRBJ2-7; 9 nucleotides match TRBD1. TRBV23-1 is classed as an ORF, of uncertain function. The CDR3 consists of 18 residues. Trimming at V came to 5 bases and at J to 2 bases, leaving 16 bases not matched to a gene. CDR3 DNA (partial): TGCGCCAGCAGTTGTTCCGGGACAGGGCGACTTTCCGCCTACGAG. As protein: CASSCSGTGRLSAYE. The full-length CDR3 reads as CASSCSGTGRLSAYEQYF.

Note on this clone: From the germline J gene comes the end of the CDR3, since the read stops 3 residues before it. The chain has TRBV19 and TRBJ2-7; 7 bases match TRBD1. J was trimmed by 2 bases and V by 5 bases; bases with no gene match: 6. In germline, CDR1 is LNHDA, CDR2 SQIVND (reference sequence). This CDR3 contains 14 residues. The part of the CDR3 DNA that was read is TGTGCCAGTAGTCTATACAGGGGACCCTACGAG. It yields the protein CASSLYRGPYE. The CDR3 in its entirety is CASSLYRGPYEQYF.

In regard to this clone: The read is 3 residues too short to cover the CDR3 end, so that end is filled in from the germline J gene. The chain carries TRBV18 and TRBJ2-7; possible D gene TRBD1, 6 bases. Trimming removed 6 bases from V and 0 bases from J, with 21 bases in between. The CDR3 totals 17 residues. From germline, CDR1 is KGHSH and CDR2 LQKENI. CDR3: CASSPGPGQNISYEQYF. CDR3 DNA, as far as it was read: TGTGCCAGCTCCCCCGGCCCAGGACAGAATATCTCCTACGAG. The whole variable domain, filled in from reference TRBV18 and TRBJ2-7, reads NAGVMQNPRHLVRRRGQEARLRCSPMKGHSHVYWYRQLPEEGLKFMVYLQKENIIDESGMPKERFSAEFPKEGPSILRIQQVVRGDSAAYFCASSPGPGQNISYEQYFGPGTRLTVT.

A note on this clone: The CDR3 end is not reached by the read, which stops 3 residues before it; the germline J gene fills it in. J is TRBJ2-3 and V is TRBV18; D perhaps matches TRBD2 (5 bases). The CDR3 length is 14 residues. Germline V lookup: CDR1 KGHSH, CDR2 LQKENI. Trimming removed 3 bases from V and 5 bases from J, with 12 bases in between. The CDR3 DNA, read in part, is TGTGCCAGCTCACCGGTCGGGGTCGGAGATACG. This sequence encodes CASSPVGVGDT. The CDR3 as a whole reads CASSPVGVGDTQYF.

Points on this clone: The read falls 3 residues short of the CDR3 end, and the missing part is taken from the germline J gene. The gene calls are TRBV19 and TRBJ2-3; 9 bases align to TRBD1. The CDR3 totals 13 residues. Germline V gives CDR1 LNHDA, CDR2 SQIVND (reference sequence). The ends lost 5 bases at V and 6 bases at J; junction bases unmatched: 3. Partial CDR3 DNA: TGTGCCAGTAGTGGGACAGGGCTGGATACG. This codes for CASSGTGLDT. In full, the CDR3 is CASSGTGLDTQYF.

Turning to this clone: The sequence runs out 3 residues before the end of the CDR3; the remainder is reconstructed from the germline J gene. The chain combines TRBV19 with TRBJ1-2, with 9 bases that match TRBD1. This CDR3 contains 15 residues. V gave up 5 bases and J gave up 6 bases; unmatched junction bases: 10. Germline assignment: CDR1 LNHDA and CDR2 SQIVND (reference sequence). CDR3 sequence: CASSVKTGGTDGYTF. CDR3 DNA (partial): TGTGCCAGTAGTGTCAAGACAGGGGGAACGGATGGC. The whole variable domain, filled in from reference TRBV19 and TRBJ1-2, reads DGGITQSPKYLFRKEGQNVTLSCEQNLNHDAMYWYRQDPGQGLRLIYYSQIVNDFQKGDIAEGYSVSREKKESFPLTVTSAQKNPTAFYLCASSVKTGGTDGYTFGSGTRLTVV.

In the case of this clone: The read terminates 3 residues ahead of where the CDR3 ends, so the germline J gene completes it. V is TRBV5-1 and J is TRBJ2-3; 10 bases are a match to TRBD2. Trimming took 4 bases from V and 1 from J; bases not matched to a gene: 6. The CDR3 runs 16 residues. Germline V lookup: CDR1 SGHRS, CDR2 YFSETQ. CDR3 in amino acids: CASSPLAGGRTDTQYF. CDR3 DNA (partial): TGCGCCAGCAGCCCTTTAGCGGGGGGCCGCACAGATACG.

Notes on this clone: The read gets to within 3 residues of the CDR3 end, and the germline J gene fills in the rest. The rearrangement links TRBV2 to TRBJ2-3, with TRBD2 matching over 7 bases. After removal of 5 bases from V and 2 bases from J, the junction contained 7 bases not matched to a gene. Germline CDR1 and CDR2: SNHLY and FYNNEI. There are 15 residues in the CDR3. Partial CDR3 DNA: TGTGCCAGCAGTCTAGCGGCGGGCAACACAGATACG. It codes for CASSLAAGNTDT. The entire CDR3 protein is CASSLAAGNTDTQYF. The full variable domain, with the rest looked up from reference TRBV2 and TRBJ2-3, is EPEVTQTPSHQVTQMGQEVILRCVPISNHLYFYWYRQILGQKVEFLVSFYNNEISEKSEIFDDQFSVERPDGSNFTLKIRSTKLEDSAMYFCASSLAAGNTDTQYFGPGTRLTVL.

Turning to this clone: The CDR3 is cut off 3 residues early in the read; its end comes from the germline J gene. The sample has other DNA sequences that encode this CDR3 too. The chain carries TRBV18 and TRBJ2-5; no clear D gene. The germline V gene encodes CDR1 KGHSH and CDR2 LQKENI. This CDR3 is 12 amino acids long. Trimming stripped 3 bases from V and 5 bases from J, with 7 bases between. The CDR3: CASSPSGETQYF. The part of the CDR3 DNA that was read is TGTGCCAGCTCACCGTCCGGGGAGACC.

Remarks on this clone: The CDR3 goes on 3 residues after the read ends, and that part is filled in from the germline J gene. The gene calls are TRBV18 and TRBJ1-1; D ambiguous. The CDR3 loop spans 13 amino acids. The V end lost 3 bases, the J end lost 3 bases, and 8 bases lay between the germline ends. Germline values: CDR1 KGHSH, CDR2 LQKENI. CDR3 protein: CASSPEGDTEAFF. CDR3 DNA, as far as it was read: TGTGCCAGCTCACCCGAGGGCGACACTGAA.

Turning to this clone: The read gets to within 3 residues of the CDR3 end, and the germline J gene fills in the rest. The V gene is TRBV7-7, the J gene TRBJ2-5; 7 bases agree with TRBD2. J gave up 1 base and V 0 bases, and 8 bases lay outside the gene matches. This CDR3 is built from 17 residues. CDR1 SSHAT and CDR2 FNYEAQ come from the germline V gene (reference sequence). CDR3 DNA, as far as it was read: TGTGCCAGCAGCTTAGCCGGGGGGTATGGGGTCCAAGAGACC. Translated: CASSLAGGYGVQET. The entire CDR3 reads CASSLAGGYGVQETQYF.

Concerning this clone: The read ends 3 residues shy of where the CDR3 ends; the end is completed using the germline J gene. This chain joins TRBV29-1 and TRBJ2-2; D perhaps matches TRBD1 (6 bases). Trimming took 0 bases from V and 0 from J, leaving 14 bases between them. Germline-derived CDR1 and CDR2 are SQVTM and ANQGSEA. There are 17 residues in the CDR3. CDR3 DNA (partial): TGCAGCGTTGAAGATCCTTGGACAGCCGCGAACACCGGGGAG. Protein sequence: CSVEDPWTAANTGE. In full, the CDR3 reads CSVEDPWTAANTGELFF.

Remarks on this clone: The CDR3 end is not reached by the read, which stops 3 residues before it; the germline J gene fills it in. The chain links TRBV2 to TRBJ2-1, with TRBD1 as a possible D gene (6 bases). V gave up 1 base and J gave up 6 bases, with 16 bases separating them. This CDR3 comprises 16 residues. In germline, CDR1 is SNHLY, CDR2 FYNNEI. The CDR3 here is CASSEGGPGVGNEQFF. The part of the CDR3 DNA that was read is TGTGCCAGCAGTGAAGGAGGGCCAGGGGTCGGCAATGAG.

Details on this clone: With the read ending 3 residues before the CDR3 end, the germline J gene is used to fill in that end. This chain links TRBV5-1 with TRBJ2-2; D gene ambiguous. The CDR3 extends over 15 amino acids. The V end was cut by 0 bases, the J end by 0 bases, with 6 bases between. CDR1 and CDR2 from the germline V gene are SGHRS and YFSETQ. The CDR3 spells CASSLAPANTGELFF. The part of the CDR3 DNA that was read is TGCGCCAGCAGCTTGGCGCCAGCGAACACCGGGGAG.

A note on this clone: From the germline J gene comes the end of the CDR3, since the read stops 3 residues before it. The rearrangement uses TRBV7-2 and TRBJ2-3, with 8 bases matching TRBD1. From germline, CDR1 is SGHTA and CDR2 FQGNSA. The CDR3 covers 15 residues. Unmatched junction bases numbered 10, after V lost 5 bases and J lost 6 bases. CDR3 sequence reads: CASSDTGGRRDTQYF. Incomplete CDR3 DNA: TGTGCCAGCAGCGACACAGGGGGTCGTCGCGATACG.

Note on this clone: The read comes to an end 3 residues before the CDR3 does, leaving the germline J gene to fill in the end. The chain links TRBV20-1 to TRBJ2-1; D is perhaps TRBD1 (7 bases). In germline, CDR1 is DFQATT, CDR2 SNEGSKA (reference sequence). V gave up 3 bases and J gave up 3 bases, with 12 bases separating them. The CDR3 has 14 residues. The CDR3 spells CSASRRDSYNEQFF. CDR3 DNA (partial): TGCAGTGCTAGTCGGCGGGACAGCTACAATGAG.